One sample yielded the 21 T cell receptor beta chains listed below, sequenced in a study of T cells after yellow fever vaccination. TCRdb used MiXCR to reprocess the 5' RACE reads, holding one entry per CDR3 protein. Altogether 120,000 to 150,000 distinct CDR3 sequences are present, 7.7% being singletons, with the ten largest covering approximately 0.78%. The sequencing here drew on CD4+ T cells sorted from PBMCs, taken 5 days after the yellow fever booster vaccination. The receptors originated from a young man who received the YFV17D yellow fever vaccine.

This clonotype was recorded many times. V is TRBV5-6 and J is TRBJ2-1; TRBD2 aligns across 7 bases. With 3 bases clipped from V and 8 bases from J, the junction kept 17 bases outside the gene matches. The CDR3 extends over 17 amino acids. The germline CDR1 and CDR2 sequences are SGHDT and YYEEEE. The CDR3 sequence is CASSSALWASGGDEQFF. CDR3 in DNA: TGTGCCAGCAGCTCGGCCCTCTGGGCTAGCGGAGGAGATGAGCAGTTCTTC.

In its sample, this clonotype was seen many times. The rearrangement joins TRBV5-1 to TRBJ2-5; 12 bases are shared with TRBD1. The CDR3 is 17 amino acids. V shed 5 bases and J 4 bases; nucleotides not matched to a gene: 12. Germline CDR1 is SGHRS and CDR2 is YFSETQ. The CDR3 region is CASSQLSGQGARETQYF. Written as DNA, the CDR3 is TGCGCCAGCAGTCAGCTCTCGGGACAGGGGGCTCGAGAGACCCAGTACTTC.

This clonotype was picked up many times. J is TRBJ1-2 and V is TRBV4-3; 9 bases match TRBD1. In germline, CDR1 is LGHNA, CDR2 YSLEER. The CDR3 has 13 amino acids. V was pared by 5 bases and J by 8 bases, with 6 bases of the junction left unmatched. The CDR3 DNA reads TGCGCCAGCAGCATTCGGACAGGGGAAGGCTACACCTTC. Translation: CASSIRTGEGYTF.

This clonotype was recorded many times. The V gene is TRBV5-1, the J gene TRBJ2-1; D is possibly TRBD2 (6 bases). V was clipped by 0 bases and J by 3 bases, with 10 bases between them. This CDR3 region has 15 residues. From germline, CDR1 is SGHRS and CDR2 YFSETQ. CDR3: CASSLVTGSYNEQFF. In nucleotides, the CDR3 is TGCGCCAGCAGCTTGGTTACCGGGAGCTACAATGAGCAGTTCTTC.

In its sample, this clonotype was seen many times. The chain uses TRBV4-3 and TRBJ2-2, with D unresolved. CDR3 size: 17 residues. Germline V gene sequence: CDR1 LGHNA, CDR2 YSLEER. The ends were cut back, 0 bases at V and 0 bases at J, with 11 bases in the middle. CDR3: CASSQDLIRPNTGELFF. DNA for the CDR3: TGCGCCAGCAGCCAAGATCTAATCAGGCCGAACACCGGGGAGCTGTTTTTT.

There are many counts of this clonotype. The chain uses TRBV30 and TRBJ2-1; D possibly matches TRBD1 or TRBD2 (5 bases each). CDR1 and CDR2 (germline): GTSNPN, SVGIG (reference sequence). The CDR3 runs to 13 residues. The V end was cut by 2 bases, the J end by 6 bases, with 11 bases between. For the CDR3, the DNA is TGTGCCTGGAGTCTCCAGGGACCCAATGAGCAGTTCTTC. Its protein product is CAWSLQGPNEQFF.

This clonotype occurred many times. The chain employs TRBV18 and TRBJ2-7; TRBD1 might be the D (6 bases). The CDR3 has 13 amino acids. The germline gives CDR1 KGHSH, CDR2 LQKENI. V was pared by 2 bases and J by 5 bases, with 10 bases between. CDR3 in amino acids: CASSPSRTDEQYF. CDR3 DNA sequence: TGTGCCAGCTCACCATCAAGGACAGACGAGCAGTACTTC.

This clonotype was counted at least ten times. The chain recombines TRBV15 with TRBJ1-3; D not certain. CDR1 LNHNV and CDR2 YYDKDF come from the germline V gene (reference sequence). With 1 base removed from V and 6 bases from J, the gap between germline ends came to 13 bases. The length of the CDR3 is 15 residues. CDR3 DNA sequence: TGTGCCACCAGCAGAGGGTCCCGGGGAGAAAACACCATATATTTT. Translated, it gives CATSRGSRGENTIYF.

This clonotype was detected ten times or more. The rearrangement links TRBV6-5 to TRBJ2-3; D is unresolved. This CDR3 comprises 17 residues. CDR1 MNHEY and CDR2 SVGAGI come from the germline V gene. With 0 bases removed from V and 8 bases from J, the gap between germline ends came to 21 bases. In DNA, the CDR3 is TGTGCCAGCAGTTACTCTCCGGTGGCCCCACTACCTGTTACGCAGTATTTT. Its protein product is CASSYSPVAPLPVTQYF.

At least ten counts were recorded for this clonotype. The chain has TRBV5-1 and TRBJ2-1; 7 nucleotides agree with TRBD1. The junction had 4 bases not matched to a gene; V was cut back by 1 base and J by 0 bases. Germline loops: CDR1 SGHRS, CDR2 YFSETQ. The CDR3 has 16 residues. CDR3 sequence (DNA): TGCGCCAGCAGCTTGACGGGACAGAGCTCCTACAATGAGCAGTTCTTC. This sequence encodes CASSLTGQSSYNEQFF.

This clonotype was counted at least ten times. The rearrangement links TRBV12-3 or TRBV12-4 to TRBJ2-7; 9 bases agree with TRBD2. This CDR3 region has 12 residues. The V and J ends lost 5 bases and 4 bases, in that order; junction bases with no gene match: 0. CDR3 nucleotide sequence: TGTGCCAGCAGTACTAGCGGGTACGAGCAGTACTTC. The encoded protein is CASSTSGYEQYF.

This clonotype showed up many times. This chain uses TRBV6-5 with TRBJ2-1; a weak D match, TRBD1 (6 bases). V was pared by 2 bases and J by 3 bases, with 11 bases between. The length of the CDR3 is 15 residues. The germline V gene encodes CDR1 MNHEY and CDR2 SVGAGI. The CDR3 loop reads CASSYQQGNYNEQFF. Here the CDR3 DNA reads TGTGCCAGCAGTTACCAGCAGGGGAACTACAATGAGCAGTTCTTC.

This clonotype was picked up many times. The V call is TRBV20-1, the J call TRBJ1-6, with D hard to call. The V gene lost 6 bases and the J gene lost 0 bases, with 9 bases spanning the gap. The CDR3 runs 14 residues. Germline-derived CDR1 and CDR2 are DFQATT and SNEGSKA (reference sequence). CDR3 DNA sequence: TGCAGTGCAGCCTACAACTCCTATAATTCACCCCTCCACTTT. This gives the protein CSAAYNSYNSPLHF.

Points on this clonotype: This clone may be a read error of a much larger clone one base away. V gene TRBV3-1 combines with J gene TRBJ2-3; TRBD1 or TRBD2 may be the D gene (6 bases each). The V gene's germline CDR1 is LGHDT and CDR2 YNNKEL (reference sequence). The ends were cut back, 3 bases at V and 2 bases at J, with 18 bases in the middle. The CDR3 runs 17 residues. The CDR3, as DNA: TGTGCCAGCAGCCACGGGGGCAGTCTAACCTACACAGATACGCAGTATTTT. Protein: CASSHGGSLTYTDTQYF.

This clonotype has a count of ten or more. The chain is built from TRBV5-1 and TRBJ2-4; a weak D match, TRBD1 (6 bases). The V gene lost 5 bases and the J gene lost 7 bases, with 16 bases spanning the gap. The CDR3 is 14 residues long. The germline gives CDR1 SGHRS, CDR2 YFSETQ. The CDR3 DNA is TGCGCCAGCAGACAATCCGGGACATCTAACATTCAGTACTTC. This gives the protein CASRQSGTSNIQYF.

Ten or more counts support this clonotype. V is TRBV5-1 and J is TRBJ2-7, with a tentative D call TRBD1 (6 bases). The CDR3 covers 13 residues. Trimming removed 4 bases at V and 4 bases at J, with 12 bases between. The germline V gene encodes CDR1 SGHRS and CDR2 YFSETQ. The CDR3 reads CASSPSGQYEQYF. The CDR3 DNA reads TGCGCCAGCAGCCCCTCCGGACAGTACGAGCAGTACTTC. The variable domain in full, completed from reference TRBV5-1 and TRBJ2-7, reads KAGVTQTPRYLIKTRGQQVTLSCSPISGHRSVSWYQQTPGQGLQFLFEYFSETQRNKGNFPGRFSGRQFSNSRSEMNVSTLELGDSALYLCASSPSGQYEQYFGPGTRLTVT.

This clonotype was observed a handful of times. The J gene is TRBJ1-1, the V gene TRBV18, with D possibly matching TRBD1 (6 bases). CDR3 length: 15 amino acids. Trimming cost V 5 bases and J 3 bases, with 16 bases left between them. Germline assignment: CDR1 KGHSH and CDR2 LQKENI. CDR3 in amino acids: CASSIQGGIDTEAFF. The CDR3 nucleotides are TGTGCCAGCTCAATTCAAGGGGGTATCGACACTGAAGCTTTCTTT.

This clonotype was observed at least ten times. J is TRBJ2-2 and V is TRBV20-1, with D perhaps TRBD1 (6 bases). The length of the CDR3 is 13 residues. CDR1 and CDR2 (germline): DFQATT, SNEGSKA (reference sequence). V was clipped by 5 bases and J by 4 bases, with 11 bases between them. The CDR3 region has the DNA TGCAGTGCTTGGACAGCATCCACCGGGGAGCTGTTTTTT. This sequence encodes CSAWTASTGELFF.

This clonotype was seen ten or more times. The rearrangement uses TRBV12-3 or TRBV12-4 and TRBJ2-2, with 10 bases fitting TRBD1. CDR3 length equals 13 residues. V gave up 7 bases and J gave up 9 bases; unmatched junction bases: 5. The chain's CDR3 is CASKGDRGRELFF. As DNA, the CDR3 is TGTGCCAGCAAGGGGGACAGGGGTAGGGAGCTGTTTTTT.

With regard to this clonotype: A much larger clone differs from this one at a single base, so this may be a read error. The genes are TRBV6-2 or TRBV6-3 and TRBJ2-1, with D tentatively TRBD2 (5 bases). CDR3 length: 15 amino acids. Germline V gives CDR1 MNHEY, CDR2 SVGEGT. CDR3 amino acids: CGSSPRRSTGDEQFF. The CDR3 nucleotides are TGTGGCAGCAGCCCTCGGCGATCCACCGGGGATGAGCAGTTCTTC.

This chain uses TRBV7-2 with TRBJ2-7; D might be TRBD1 or TRBD2, each matching 5 bases. The ends were cut back, 0 bases at V and 2 bases at J, with 14 bases in the middle. This CDR3 region has 16 residues. Germline lookup yields CDR1 SGHTA and CDR2 FQGNSA. CDR3: CASSLASFGDAYEQYF. DNA for the CDR3: TGTGCCAGCAGCTTAGCGTCTTTTGGGGACGCCTACGAGCAGTACTTC.